One sample yielded the 3 T cell receptor beta chains listed below, sequenced in a study of blood T cell repertoires in COVID-19. Assay used: immunoSEQ multiplex PCR; TCRdb lists only in-frame clones, some missing. The table has 120,000 or so clones, over 85% seen once; the top ten hold about 4.6%. Material for sequencing was peripheral blood. Receptor source: a man aged 60 to 75 with COVID-19, enrolled during active disease.

The CDR3 nucleotides read TGCGCCAGCAGCCAAGAGCCCGGGGAGACCTACAATGAGCAGTTCTTC. Protein sequence: CASSQEPGETYNEQFF. This chain connects TRBV4-1 to TRBJ2-1, with a weak D call TRBD2 (5 bases). Per germline, CDR1 MGHRA and CDR2 YSYEKL. V gave up 0 bases and J gave up 2 bases, with 11 bases separating them. The CDR3 consists of 16 residues.

The J gene is TRBJ2-4, the V gene TRBV27; D is uncertain. The CDR3 runs to 16 residues. Per germline, CDR1 MNHEY and CDR2 SMNVEV (reference sequence). The ends were cut back, 3 bases at V and 0 bases at J, with 12 bases in the middle. CDR3 DNA sequence: TGTGCCAGCAGTTTTCTTACGGAGCTAGCCAAAAACATTCAGTACTTC. Protein: CASSFLTELAKNIQYF.

In DNA form, the CDR3 reads TGTGCCAGCAGTGTAAACCGGGACAGATACTCTGGAAACACCATATATTTT. Translation gives CASSVNRDRYSGNTIYF. The V gene is TRBV6-1, the J gene TRBJ1-3, with 7 bases that match TRBD1. CDR1 MNHNS and CDR2 SASEGT come from the germline V gene. The CDR3 length is 17 residues. With 4 bases clipped from V and 0 bases from J, the junction kept 9 bases outside the gene matches.